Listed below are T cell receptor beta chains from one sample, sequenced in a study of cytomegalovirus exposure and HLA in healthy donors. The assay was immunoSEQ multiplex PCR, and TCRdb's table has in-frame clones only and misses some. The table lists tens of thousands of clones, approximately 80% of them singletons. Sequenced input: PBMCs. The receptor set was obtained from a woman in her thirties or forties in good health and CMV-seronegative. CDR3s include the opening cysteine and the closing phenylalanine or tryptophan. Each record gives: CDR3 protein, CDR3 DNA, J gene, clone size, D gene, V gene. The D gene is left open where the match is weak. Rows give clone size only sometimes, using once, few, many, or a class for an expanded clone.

CDR3aa: CASRGLYSGANVLTF; CDR3nt: TGTGCCAGCAGGGGCCTCTACTCTGGGGCCAACGTCCTGACTTTC; j_gene: TRBJ2-6; abundance: few; d_gene: .; v_gene: TRBV6-5
CDR3aa: CASGKGASETQYF; CDR3nt: TGTGCCAGCGGAAAGGGGGCATCGGAGACCCAGTACTTC; j_gene: TRBJ2-5; abundance: .; d_gene: TRBD1; v_gene: TRBV7-9
CDR3aa: CASGDRGNQPQHF; CDR3nt: TGTGCCAGCGGGGACAGGGGCAATCAGCCCCAGCATTTT; j_gene: TRBJ1-5; abundance: .; d_gene: TRBD1; v_gene: TRBV6-5
CDR3aa: CASSIRTEMANSPLHF; CDR3nt: TGTGCCAGTAGTATTCGGACAGAAATGGCTAATTCACCCCTCCACTTT; j_gene: TRBJ1-6; abundance: once; d_gene: .; v_gene: TRBV19
CDR3aa: CASSSGQGGTQYF; CDR3nt: TGTGCCAGCAGCTCAGGACAGGGTGGGACCCAGTACTTC; j_gene: TRBJ2-5; abundance: .; d_gene: TRBD1; v_gene: TRBV7-2
CDR3aa: CASSEGQGGETQYF; CDR3nt: TGTGCCAGCAGTGAAGGACAGGGGGGAGAGACCCAGTACTTC; j_gene: TRBJ2-5; abundance: .; d_gene: TRBD1; v_gene: TRBV2
CDR3aa: CASGGQGTYGYTF; CDR3nt: TGTGCCAGCGGCGGACAGGGGACCTATGGCTACACCTTC; j_gene: TRBJ1-2; abundance: .; d_gene: TRBD1; v_gene: TRBV7-9
CDR3aa: CASRRDSISTGGYTF; CDR3nt: TGTGCCAGCAGAAGGGACAGTATCTCGACGGGTGGCTACACCTTC; j_gene: TRBJ1-2; abundance: .; d_gene: TRBD1; v_gene: TRBV7-2
CDR3aa: CASSLSRAHVLAQKETQYF; CDR3nt: TGTGCCAGCAGCTTATCCCGGGCCCACGTACTAGCGCAGAAAGAGACCCAGTACTTC; j_gene: TRBJ2-5; abundance: .; d_gene: TRBD2; v_gene: TRBV7-8
CDR3aa: CASSPQDRANEQFF; CDR3nt: TGTGCCAGCAGCCCGCAGGACAGGGCAAATGAGCAGTTCTTC; j_gene: TRBJ2-1; abundance: medium-sized; d_gene: TRBD1; v_gene: TRBV7-2
CDR3aa: CASSQRQLNTEAFF; CDR3nt: TGTGCCAGCAGCCAAAGACAGCTGAACACTGAAGCTTTCTTT; j_gene: TRBJ1-1; abundance: .; d_gene: .; v_gene: TRBV4-2
CDR3aa: CASSPSGTTGTDTQYF; CDR3nt: TGTGCCAGCTCACCATCTGGGACGACAGGGACAGATACGCAGTATTTT; j_gene: TRBJ2-3; abundance: .; d_gene: TRBD1; v_gene: TRBV18
CDR3aa: CASSLALRETQYF; CDR3nt: TGTGCCAGCAGCTTAGCTTTACGGGAGACCCAGTACTTC; j_gene: TRBJ2-5; abundance: .; d_gene: .; v_gene: TRBV7-9
CDR3aa: CASSQDINNEQFF; CDR3nt: TGCGCCAGCAGCCAAGATATAAACAATGAGCAGTTCTTC; j_gene: TRBJ2-1; abundance: .; d_gene: .; v_gene: TRBV4-3
CDR3aa: CASSLRPGDLLNTEAFF; CDR3nt: TGTGCCAGCAGCTTGAGGCCGGGGGACTTACTGAACACTGAAGCTTTCTTT; j_gene: TRBJ1-1; abundance: .; d_gene: .; v_gene: TRBV5-8
CDR3aa: CSARARAQLFF; CDR3nt: TGCAGTGCTAGAGCCAGGGCGCAACTGTTTTTT; j_gene: TRBJ1-4; abundance: .; d_gene: .; v_gene: TRBV20-1
CDR3aa: CASSGGQGATNEKLFF; CDR3nt: TGTGCCAGCAGCGGGGGACAGGGGGCGACTAATGAAAAACTGTTTTTT; j_gene: TRBJ1-4; abundance: .; d_gene: TRBD1; v_gene: TRBV5-6
CDR3aa: CAIAYSGANVLTF; CDR3nt: TGTGCCATCGCGTACTCTGGGGCCAACGTCCTGACTTTC; j_gene: TRBJ2-6; abundance: few; d_gene: .; v_gene: TRBV5-4
CDR3aa: CASSPGTGATFSGANVLTF; CDR3nt: TGTGCCAGCAGTCCCGGGACAGGGGCGACCTTCTCTGGGGCCAACGTCCTGACTTTC; j_gene: TRBJ2-6; abundance: .; d_gene: TRBD1; v_gene: TRBV19
CDR3aa: CASSLPRTSGGARGTQYF; CDR3nt: TGTGCCAGCAGTCTCCCCCGGACTAGCGGGGGGGCCAGGGGGACCCAGTACTTC; j_gene: TRBJ2-5; abundance: .; d_gene: TRBD2; v_gene: TRBV2
CDR3aa: CASHRPSSYNEQFF; CDR3nt: TGCGCCAGTCACAGGCCTAGCTCCTACAATGAGCAGTTCTTC; j_gene: TRBJ2-1; abundance: few; d_gene: .; v_gene: TRBV4-3
CDR3aa: CASSTWGQGSDEAFF; CDR3nt: TGTGCCAGTAGTACCTGGGGACAGGGGTCTGATGAAGCTTTCTTT; j_gene: TRBJ1-1; abundance: .; d_gene: TRBD1; v_gene: TRBV19
CDR3aa: CASSTDRFGNTIYF; CDR3nt: TGTGCCAGCAGCACGGACAGGTTTGGAAACACCATATATTTT; j_gene: TRBJ1-3; abundance: .; d_gene: TRBD1; v_gene: TRBV6-1
CDR3aa: CASSVGHNSPLHF; CDR3nt: TGTGCCAGTAGTGTGGGCCATAATTCACCCCTCCACTTT; j_gene: TRBJ1-6; abundance: .; d_gene: .; v_gene: TRBV19
CDR3aa: CASSVGQGTYEQYF; CDR3nt: TGTGCCAGCAGCGTCGGCCAGGGGACGTACGAGCAGTACTTC; j_gene: TRBJ2-7; abundance: .; d_gene: .; v_gene: TRBV9
CDR3aa: CASSRGVVGTGNEKLFF; CDR3nt: TGTGCCAGCAGCCGAGGGGTCGTCGGGACAGGGAATGAAAAACTGTTTTTT; j_gene: TRBJ1-4; abundance: .; d_gene: TRBD1; v_gene: TRBV4-2
CDR3aa: CATRGIAGASFMSSYNEQFF; CDR3nt: TGTGCCACCCGGGGAATAGCGGGGGCCTCCTTTATGAGCTCCTACAATGAGCAGTTCTTC; j_gene: TRBJ2-1; abundance: once; d_gene: TRBD2; v_gene: TRBV19
CDR3aa: CASSLSRGRLEFGYTF; CDR3nt: TGTGCCAGCAGCTTAAGCAGGGGGCGCTTAGAGTTCGGCTACACCTTC; j_gene: TRBJ1-2; abundance: .; d_gene: TRBD1; v_gene: TRBV7-2
CDR3aa: CASSHLQQNGYTF; CDR3nt: TGTGCCAGCAGCCACCTTCAACAAAATGGCTACACCTTC; j_gene: TRBJ1-2; abundance: once; d_gene: .; v_gene: TRBV7-2
CDR3aa: CASSLTSGGGTQYF; CDR3nt: TGTGCCAGCAGTTTAACGAGCGGGGGTGGGACCCAGTACTTC; j_gene: TRBJ2-5; abundance: .; d_gene: TRBD2; v_gene: TRBV28
CDR3aa: CASSPKMTGTYEQYF; CDR3nt: TGTGCCAGCTCACCGAAGATGACGGGGACCTACGAGCAGTACTTC; j_gene: TRBJ2-7; abundance: .; d_gene: .; v_gene: TRBV18
CDR3aa: CASSVETAYNEQFF; CDR3nt: TGTGCCAGCAGCGTAGAGACAGCATACAATGAGCAGTTCTTC; j_gene: TRBJ2-1; abundance: .; d_gene: .; v_gene: TRBV9
CDR3aa: CASSPQFGNTEAFF; CDR3nt: TGTGCCAGCAGCCCCCAATTCGGGAACACTGAAGCTTTCTTT; j_gene: TRBJ1-1; abundance: .; d_gene: .; v_gene: TRBV7-2
CDR3aa: CASSTTGQGATYEQYF; CDR3nt: TGTGCCAGCTCAACCACGGGCCAGGGGGCGACCTACGAGCAGTACTTC; j_gene: TRBJ2-7; abundance: .; d_gene: TRBD1; v_gene: TRBV18
CDR3aa: CASSHTGGTGELFF; CDR3nt: TGCGCCAGCAGCCACACAGGGGGAACCGGGGAGCTGTTTTTT; j_gene: TRBJ2-2; abundance: once; d_gene: TRBD1; v_gene: TRBV5-1
CDR3aa: CASSIDRLEQFF; CDR3nt: TGTGCCAGCAGCATTGACAGGCTTGAGCAGTTCTTC; j_gene: TRBJ2-1; abundance: once; d_gene: .; v_gene: TRBV7-2
CDR3aa: CASSISHTGGLYGYTF; CDR3nt: TGTGCCAGTAGTATTTCCCACACAGGGGGCCTATATGGCTACACCTTC; j_gene: TRBJ1-2; abundance: .; d_gene: TRBD1; v_gene: TRBV19
CDR3aa: CASSPTGGNEQFF; CDR3nt: TGTGCCAGCAGCCCTACAGGGGGCAATGAGCAGTTCTTC; j_gene: TRBJ2-1; abundance: .; d_gene: TRBD1; v_gene: TRBV27
CDR3aa: CASKTPGFGTQYF; CDR3nt: TGTGCCAGCAAGACCCCGGGGTTTGGGACCCAGTACTTC; j_gene: TRBJ2-5; abundance: .; d_gene: .; v_gene: TRBV6-5
CDR3aa: CASSGLGASNTEAFF; CDR3nt: TGTGCCAGCAGTGGCCTGGGGGCATCGAACACTGAAGCTTTCTTT; j_gene: TRBJ1-1; abundance: .; d_gene: .; v_gene: TRBV25-1
CDR3aa: CASSYGGWRDSPLHF; CDR3nt: TGTGCCAGCAGTTACGGCGGGTGGAGGGATTCACCCCTCCACTTT; j_gene: TRBJ1-6; abundance: .; d_gene: .; v_gene: TRBV6-5
CDR3aa: CASSTGSPGQGYNEQFF; CDR3nt: TGTGCCAGCAGCACCGGATCTCCGGGACAGGGTTACAATGAGCAGTTCTTC; j_gene: TRBJ2-1; abundance: .; d_gene: TRBD1; v_gene: TRBV11-2
CDR3aa: CASSLGASTSNEQFF; CDR3nt: TGTGCCAGCAGCTTAGGGGCCTCCACAAGCAATGAGCAGTTCTTC; j_gene: TRBJ2-1; abundance: .; d_gene: .; v_gene: TRBV7-2
CDR3aa: CASSVDDRGSYNEQFF; CDR3nt: TGTGCCAGCAGCGTAGACGACAGGGGGTCGTACAATGAGCAGTTCTTC; j_gene: TRBJ2-1; abundance: .; d_gene: TRBD1; v_gene: TRBV9
CDR3aa: CASLQGWDDYEQYF; CDR3nt: TGTGCCAGCCTACAGGGTTGGGACGACTACGAGCAGTACTTC; j_gene: TRBJ2-7; abundance: .; d_gene: .; v_gene: TRBV6-1
CDR3aa: CASSENAGYGYTF; CDR3nt: TGTGCCAGCAGCGAAAATGCAGGGTATGGCTACACCTTC; j_gene: TRBJ1-2; abundance: once; d_gene: .; v_gene: TRBV6-1